These 17 T cell receptor beta chains came from one sample sequenced in a study of shared clonotypes between healthy human individuals. Profiled with immunoSEQ multiplex PCR; TCRdb holds only in-frame clones, not every one. Counted here are 2.5 million or so clones, approximately 90% occurring once; the ten biggest clones make up over 0.12%. Input material: naive CD4+ T cells sorted from blood. Subset here: CD45RA+ positively selected. The receptors were gathered from a man aged 18 to 35 in good health.

The chain employs TRBV28 and TRBJ1-1; possible D gene TRBD1, 5 bases. The CDR3 loop spans 17 amino acids. The V and J ends lost 7 bases and 5 bases respectively, with 26 bases between them. CDR1 and CDR2 from the germline V gene are MDHEN and SYDVKM. CDR3 in DNA: TGTGCCAGCACCCTCAATGGGGGTGGAGGGGTTCGGACTGAAGCTTTCTTT. This codes for CASTLNGGGGVRTEAFF. The full variable domain, in which reference TRBV28 and TRBJ1-1 provide the parts outside the CDR3, is DVKVTQSSRYLVKRTGEKVFLECVQDMDHENMFWYRQDPGLGLRLIYFSYDVKMKEKGDIPEGYSVSREKKERFSLILESASTNQTSMYLCASTLNGGGGVRTEAFFGQGTRLTVV.

This clone was seen a single time. Different DNA sequences within this sample yield the same CDR3. The chain joins TRBV11-2 to TRBJ2-5; D is possibly TRBD1 or TRBD2 (5 bases each). V was shortened by 1 base and J by 5 bases, with 8 bases between the two germline ends. In germline, CDR1 is SGHAT, CDR2 FQNNGV. The length of the CDR3 is 13 residues. This CDR3 reads CASSLGGLETQYF. As DNA, the CDR3 is TGTGCCAGCAGCTTAGGGGGGTTGGAGACCCAGTACTTC.

This chain uses TRBV5-4 with TRBJ1-1; the D gene is possibly TRBD1 (6 bases). The V gene lost 0 bases and the J gene lost 1 base, with 16 bases spanning the gap. The CDR3 length is 17 residues. The V gene's germline CDR1 is SGHNT and CDR2 YYREEE (reference sequence). The CDR3 spells CASSLEGQGIKNTEAFF. The CDR3 DNA is TGTGCCAGCAGCTTGGAGGGCCAGGGGATTAAGAACACTGAAGCTTTCTTT. Using reference TRBV5-4 and TRBJ1-1 for the parts outside the CDR3, the full variable domain is ETGVTQSPTHLIKTRGQQVTLRCSSQSGHNTVSWYQQALGQGPQFIFQYYREEENGRGNFPPRFSGLQFPNYSSELNVNALELDDSALYLCASSLEGQGIKNTEAFFGQGTRLTVV.

This rearrangement joins TRBV2 to TRBJ2-4; TRBD1 or TRBD2 may be the D gene (5 bases each). This CDR3 is 13 amino acids long. CDR1 and CDR2 (germline): SNHLY, FYNNEI. Trimming took 7 bases from V and 8 from J, leaving 15 bases between them. The CDR3 region is CASTRGAVDIQYF. In DNA, the CDR3 is TGTGCCAGCACCCGGGGCGCCGTGGACATTCAGTACTTC.

The chain employs TRBV6-6 and TRBJ2-5; TRBD2 matches at 9 bases. J gave up 3 bases and V 6 bases, and 5 bases lay outside the gene matches. Germline CDR1 MNHNY, CDR2 SVGAGI (reference sequence). The CDR3 is 14 residues long. CDR3 coding DNA: TGTGCCAGCAGACAGGGACTAGCCAAAGAGACCCAGTACTTC. It yields the protein CASRQGLAKETQYF.

This CDR3 is CASSPLHSGTGNGYTF. CDR3 sequence (DNA): TGTGCCAGCTCGCCCCTCCATTCCGGGACAGGAAATGGCTACACCTTC. This rearrangement joins TRBV18 to TRBJ1-2, with 8 positions matching TRBD1. The V gene's germline CDR1 is KGHSH and CDR2 LQKENI. V shed 6 bases, J shed 6 bases, and the junction held 15 bases outside the gene matches. The CDR3 loop spans 16 amino acids. The full variable domain, its missing parts supplied by reference TRBV18 and TRBJ1-2, is NAGVMQNPRHLVRRRGQEARLRCSPMKGHSHVYWYRQLPEEGLKFMVYLQKENIIDESGMPKERFSAEFPKEGPSILRIQQVVRGDSAAYFCASSPLHSGTGNGYTFGSGTRLTVV.

V is TRBV6-6 and J is TRBJ2-2; TRBD1 agrees at 7 bases. V was clipped by 8 bases and J by 1 base; unmatched bases: 10. The CDR3 covers 16 residues. CDR1 and CDR2 (germline): MNHNY, SVGAGI (reference sequence). CDR3 in amino acids: CASALPGQLNTGELFF. The CDR3 DNA sequence: TGTGCCAGCGCGCTACCGGGACAGCTGAACACCGGGGAGCTGTTTTTT.

V and J are TRBV30 and TRBJ1-5, with 7 bases identical to TRBD1. Germline CDR1 and CDR2: GTSNPN and SVGIG (reference sequence). CDR3 length equals 14 residues. The J segment lost 3 bases and the V segment lost 3 bases, leaving 5 bases of the junction unmatched. CDR3 protein: CAWRHRGFNQPQHF. CDR3 coding DNA: TGTGCCTGGAGGCACAGGGGATTCAATCAGCCCCAGCATTTT.

This sequence joins TRBV7-6 and TRBJ2-2, with 10 positions matching TRBD1. The CDR3 length is 15 residues. J was trimmed by 6 bases and V by 3 bases; bases with no gene match: 4. CDR1 and CDR2 from the germline V gene are SGHVS and FNYEAQ. The CDR3 bases are TGTGCCAGCAGCTTGGGACAGGGGAGGGCCGGGGAGCTGTTTTTT. This codes for CASSLGQGRAGELFF.

The V call is TRBV29-1, the J call TRBJ1-2; D possibly corresponds to TRBD1 (6 bases). Trimming left V 7 bases short and J 4 bases short, with 16 bases between. This CDR3 contains 13 residues. Germline values: CDR1 SQVTM, CDR2 ANQGSEA. This CDR3 is CSANTGTTYGYTF. For the CDR3, the DNA is TGCAGCGCTAATACCGGGACAACCTATGGCTACACCTTC.

Regarding this clone: Additional DNA sequences in this sample encode the identical CDR3. V and J are TRBV2 and TRBJ1-5, with no clear D. The CDR3 has 15 amino acids. Germline CDR1 is SNHLY and CDR2 is FYNNEI. V shed 3 bases and J shed 3 bases, with 12 bases lying between them. CDR3 sequence: CASSEGRALNQPQHF. The CDR3 DNA reads as TGTGCCAGCAGTGAGGGAAGGGCTCTCAATCAGCCCCAGCATTTT.

The chain recombines TRBV7-2 with TRBJ2-1; the D gene could be TRBD1 or TRBD2 (5 bases each). This CDR3 spans 13 amino acids. CDR1 and CDR2 from the germline V gene are SGHTA and FQGNSA. Trimming took 10 bases from V and 7 from J, leaving 17 bases between them. CDR3 sequence reads: CATRRSGGNEQFF. Here the CDR3 DNA reads TGTGCCACGCGTAGGAGTGGGGGAAATGAGCAGTTCTTC.

In its sample, this clone was seen once. The chain has TRBV10-3 and TRBJ2-7, with 7 bases identical to TRBD1. CDR1 ENHRY and CDR2 SYGVKD come from the germline V gene. The ends lost 2 bases at V and 3 bases at J; junction bases unmatched: 7. This CDR3 is built from 15 residues. The DNA for the CDR3 is TGTGCCATCAGTGAGGACCCGACAGGGTTCTACGAGCAGTACTTC. It is translated as CAISEDPTGFYEQYF.

The rearrangement uses TRBV12-5 and TRBJ2-3; 10 bases agree with TRBD2. Germline lookup yields CDR1 LGHNT and CDR2 FRNRAP. The CDR3 is 12 amino acids. Unmatched junction bases numbered 5, after V lost 6 bases and J lost 11 bases. CDR3 DNA: TGTGCTAGTGGCCCACTAGCGGGGCAGCAGTATTTT. Its translation is CASGPLAGQQYF. The complete variable domain, with remaining parts taken from reference TRBV12-5 and TRBJ2-3, reads DARVTQTPRHKVTEMGQEVTMRCQPILGHNTVFWYRQTMMQGLELLAYFRNRAPLDDSGMPKDRFSAEMPDATLATLKIQPSEPRDSAVYFCASGPLAGQQYFGPGTRLTVL.

This clone was seen only a few times. Other nucleotide sequences from this sample produce the same CDR3. J is TRBJ2-3 and V is TRBV5-1; a possible D gene is TRBD1 (6 bases). Germline CDR1 reads SGHRS; CDR2 reads YFSETQ. Trimming shortened V by 0 bases and J by 1 base, and 6 bases separated the two germline ends. CDR3 length: 14 amino acids. CDR3 in DNA: TGCGCCAGCAGCTTGGACAGGGGCACAGATACGCAGTATTTT. This encodes CASSLDRGTDTQYF. The full variable domain, its missing parts supplied by reference TRBV5-1 and TRBJ2-3, is KAGVTQTPRYLIKTRGQQVTLSCSPISGHRSVSWYQQTPGQGLQFLFEYFSETQRNKGNFPGRFSGRQFSNSRSEMNVSTLELGDSALYLCASSLDRGTDTQYFGPGTRLTVL.

The CDR3 region has the DNA TGCGCCAGCAGCCAAGCTCTAAAAAACAGGGGTGGTAATGAAAAACTGTTTTTT. Protein sequence: CASSQALKNRGGNEKLFF. The V call is TRBV4-3, the J call TRBJ1-4; TRBD1 aligns across 7 bases. The CDR3 consists of 18 residues. V lost 1 base to trimming and J lost 4 bases; unmatched junction nucleotides: 12. Germline-derived CDR1 and CDR2 are LGHNA and YSLEER.

As for this clone: Mismatch with germline at one junction end may stem from a read error. Other DNA sequences within the sample encode an identical CDR3. The chain combines TRBV6-5 with TRBJ1-6; D gene uncertain. The CDR3 loop spans 12 amino acids. Germline V gene data show CDR1 as MNHEY and CDR2 as SVGAGI. CDR3 sequence reads: CASSYYNSPLHF. CDR3 DNA: TGTGCCAGCAGTTATTATAACTCACCCCTCCACTTT.